This entry lists 30 T cell receptor beta chains sequenced from one sample in a study of Tregs in tolerant kidney transplant recipients. Sequenced by immunoSEQ multiplex PCR; TCRdb stores in-frame clones only, minus some. The table has around 120,000 clones, roughly 92% seen once; the top ten hold approximately 0.62%. The sequencing sample was made of CD4+ T cells from blood. Receptor source: a human donor in good health.

The genes are TRBV27 and TRBJ2-2; 8 bases match TRBD2. With 5 bases clipped from V and 4 bases from J, the junction kept 6 bases outside the gene matches. Germline lookup yields CDR1 MNHEY and CDR2 SMNVEV (reference sequence). The CDR3 spans 15 residues. The CDR3 reads CASSGLAMVTGELFF. CDR3 in DNA: TGTGCCAGCAGTGGACTAGCAATGGTCACCGGGGAGCTGTTTTTT.

This clone was counted a single time. This chain joins TRBV5-1 and TRBJ1-4, with no clear D. Germline V CDR1 and CDR2: SGHRS, YFSETQ. Trimming cost V 2 bases and J 3 bases, with 11 bases left between them. The CDR3 is 15 residues long. CDR3 protein: CASSFLGSPNEKLFF. The CDR3 nucleotides read TGCGCCAGCAGCTTCCTAGGGTCTCCTAATGAAAAACTGTTTTTT. The entire variable domain, with the rest obtained from reference TRBV5-1 and TRBJ1-4, is as follows: KAGVTQTPRYLIKTRGQQVTLSCSPISGHRSVSWYQQTPGQGLQFLFEYFSETQRNKGNFPGRFSGRQFSNSRSEMNVSTLELGDSALYLCASSFLGSPNEKLFFGSGTQLSVL.

CDR3 protein: CASSELQVPSYEQYF. In nucleotides, the CDR3 is TGTGCCAGCAGTGAGCTACAGGTACCCTCCTACGAGCAGTACTTC. The chain has TRBV2 and TRBJ2-7; D may be TRBD1 (5 bases). V lost 3 bases, J lost 0 bases, and 12 bases lay in between. CDR1 and CDR2 from the germline V gene are SNHLY and FYNNEI. This CDR3 has 15 residues. The full variable domain, in which reference TRBV2 and TRBJ2-7 provide the parts outside the CDR3, is EPEVTQTPSHQVTQMGQEVILRCVPISNHLYFYWYRQILGQKVEFLVSFYNNEISEKSEIFDDQFSVERPDGSNFTLKIRSTKLEDSAMYFCASSELQVPSYEQYFGPGTRLTVT.

CDR3 region: CASSPRGGSYNEQFF. CDR3 DNA sequence: TGTGCCAGCTCACCGCGGGGAGGGTCCTACAATGAGCAGTTCTTC. The chain has TRBV18 and TRBJ2-1; TRBD2 aligns across 7 bases. V lost 3 bases, J lost 1 base, and 3 bases stayed unmatched. The CDR3 is 15 residues long. Germline assignment: CDR1 KGHSH and CDR2 LQKENI.

The chain carries TRBV6-5 and TRBJ1-2, with D unresolved. Germline values: CDR1 MNHEY, CDR2 SVGAGI. The CDR3 has 14 residues. Trimming removed 2 bases at V and 2 bases at J, with 9 bases between. The CDR3 here is CASSYAGRNYGYTF. CDR3 DNA: TGTGCCAGCAGTTACGCTGGGAGAAACTATGGCTACACCTTC.

This chain uses TRBV7-9 with TRBJ1-1, with D hard to call. This CDR3 has 11 residues. CDR1 and CDR2 (germline): SEHNR, FQNEAQ (reference sequence). Trimming removed 1 base at V and 13 bases at J, with 10 bases between. The CDR3 is CASSLGSWGFF. Here the CDR3 DNA reads TGTGCCAGCAGCTTAGGGAGTTGGGGTTTCTTT.

This clone has more than one count but fewer than ten. This CDR3 reads CAIKGRQGSGNTIYF. The CDR3 DNA reads TGTGCCATCAAGGGAAGACAGGGATCTGGAAACACCATATATTTT. V usage is TRBV10-3 and J usage is TRBJ1-3, with TRBD1 matching 7 bases. J gave up 1 base and V 7 bases, and 7 bases lay outside the gene matches. Germline loops: CDR1 ENHRY, CDR2 SYGVKD. CDR3 size: 15 residues.

The gene calls are TRBV7-9 and TRBJ1-4, with TRBD1 matching over 8 bases. CDR1 is SEHNR and CDR2 is FQNEAQ in the germline V gene (reference sequence). J was trimmed by 7 bases and V by 1 base; bases with no gene match: 2. The CDR3 is made up of 14 amino acids. CDR3 coding DNA: TGTGCCAGCAGCTTAGACAGGGGGACTGAAAAACTGTTTTTT. The encoded protein is CASSLDRGTEKLFF.

This chain connects TRBV29-1 to TRBJ1-1, with D unclear. The CDR3 totals 11 residues. The ends were cut back, 7 bases at V and 7 bases at J, with 13 bases in the middle. From germline, CDR1 is SQVTM and CDR2 ANQGSEA. CDR3 nucleotide sequence: TGCAGCGCTACGGTGCCGATTGAAGCTTTCTTT. Protein sequence: CSATVPIEAFF.

Here the CDR3 DNA reads TGTGCCAGCAGTTCGGGATATGGACAATTCTACGAGCAGTACTTC. As protein: CASSSGYGQFYEQYF. The chain links TRBV6-6 to TRBJ2-7; tentatively, D is TRBD1 or TRBD2 (5 bases each). Trimming shortened V by 4 bases and J by 3 bases, and 16 bases separated the two germline ends. The CDR3 length is 15 residues. CDR1 and CDR2 (germline): MNHNY, SVGAGI (reference sequence).

In its sample, this clone was seen a few times. This rearrangement joins TRBV15 to TRBJ2-1, with D unclear. The V end was cut by 3 bases, the J end by 0 bases, with 15 bases between. Germline V gene sequence: CDR1 LNHNV, CDR2 YYDKDF (reference sequence). The CDR3 is made up of 17 amino acids. The chain's CDR3 is CATSSSNKLGSYNEQFF. The CDR3 DNA reads TGTGCCACCAGCAGCTCTAATAAGCTAGGCTCCTACAATGAGCAGTTCTTC.

The V call is TRBV5-5, the J call TRBJ1-2; TRBD1 matches at 9 bases. This CDR3 is built from 15 residues. Germline CDR1 SGHKS, CDR2 YYEKEE (reference sequence). V was clipped by 0 bases and J by 5 bases; unmatched bases: 5. This chain's CDR3 is CASSLAPDRGYGYTF. CDR3 DNA sequence: TGTGCCAGCAGCTTGGCGCCGGACAGGGGTTATGGCTACACCTTC.

The CDR3 protein is CASSAPGRYSPLHF. The CDR3 DNA reads as TGTGCCAGCAGTGCCCCAGGTCGGTATTCACCCCTCCACTTT. The chain carries TRBV6-1 and TRBJ1-6; D ambiguous. The germline CDR1 and CDR2 sequences are MNHNS and SASEGT. The V end was cut by 4 bases, the J end by 8 bases, with 12 bases between. This CDR3 spans 14 amino acids.

This rearrangement joins TRBV30 to TRBJ2-1; D remains ambiguous. Germline V gene lookup returns CDR1 GTSNPN and CDR2 SVGIG (reference sequence). Trimming stripped 0 bases from V and 7 bases from J, with 10 bases between. The CDR3 runs 13 residues. CDR3 sequence reads: CAWSVPAPNEQFF. In DNA form, the CDR3 reads TGTGCCTGGAGTGTACCAGCCCCAAATGAGCAGTTCTTC.

CDR3 loop: CATSRDFWGGPGLALSPSFYEQYF. CDR3 DNA: TGTGCCACCAGCAGAGATTTTTGGGGGGGGCCTGGACTAGCGCTTAGCCCCTCCTTCTACGAGCAGTACTTC. The chain is built from TRBV15 and TRBJ2-7, with TRBD2 matching 9 bases. Germline trimming cut 0 bases from V and 3 bases from J; bases unmatched to any gene: 30. Germline V lookup: CDR1 LNHNV, CDR2 YYDKDF (reference sequence). The CDR3 is made up of 24 amino acids.

To note about this clone: Germline and junction disagree at one end, which may indicate a read error. The rearrangement joins TRBV7-7 to TRBJ2-3; D is ambiguous. The CDR3 contains 15 residues. Germline V gene data show CDR1 as SSHAT and CDR2 as FNYEAQ (reference sequence). This CDR3 reads CASSLSTTSTDTQYF. CDR3 nucleotides: TGTGCTAGCAGCTTATCGACAACTAGCACAGATACGCAGTATTTT. The complete variable domain, with remaining parts taken from reference TRBV7-7 and TRBJ2-3, reads GAGVSQSPRYKVTKRGQDVTLRCDPISSHATLYWYQQALGQGPEFLTYFNYEAQPDKSGLPSDRFSAERPEGSISTLTIQRTEQRDSAMYRCASSLSTTSTDTQYFGPGTRLTVL.

This chain joins TRBV2 and TRBJ1-5; 9 positions match TRBD1. Per germline, CDR1 SNHLY and CDR2 FYNNEI. The CDR3 totals 15 residues. The V segment lost 5 bases and the J segment 4 bases; nucleotides outside the gene matches: 6. The CDR3, as DNA: TGTGCCAGCAGTTGGGGACAGGGATCAAATCAGCCCCAGCATTTT. Its translation: CASSWGQGSNQPQHF.

The chain carries TRBV5-1 and TRBJ2-5; D is perhaps TRBD2 (5 bases). In germline, CDR1 is SGHRS, CDR2 YFSETQ. The CDR3 contains 14 residues. V was shortened by 4 bases and J by 1 base, with 11 bases between the two germline ends. The CDR3 sequence: CASSAADFQETQYF. Written as DNA, the CDR3 is TGCGCCAGCAGCGCCGCGGACTTCCAAGAGACCCAGTACTTC.

This chain links TRBV7-8 with TRBJ1-5, with 9 bases lining up with TRBD1. CDR3 size: 17 residues. Germline trimming cut 4 bases from V and 0 bases from J; bases unmatched to any gene: 7. The germline gives CDR1 SGHVS, CDR2 FQNEAQ. The CDR3 region has the DNA TGTGCCAGCAGCTCCGGGACAGGGTTTTTTAGCAATCAGCCCCAGCATTTT. This translates into CASSSGTGFFSNQPQHF.

The chain links TRBV5-1 to TRBJ2-2; no firm D call. Per germline, CDR1 SGHRS and CDR2 YFSETQ. The CDR3 has 13 amino acids. Between the trimmed V and J ends, which lost 1 base and 5 bases, there was a span of 6 bases. The CDR3 reads CASSLLLTGELFF. The CDR3 region has the DNA TGCGCCAGCAGCTTGTTGCTTACCGGGGAGCTGTTTTTT.

The chain combines TRBV27 with TRBJ2-2; the D is unclear. Trimming took 3 bases from V and 1 from J, leaving 15 bases between them. Germline V gene sequence: CDR1 MNHEY, CDR2 SMNVEV (reference sequence). The CDR3 extends over 17 amino acids. The CDR3 is CASSFRPAGVNTGELFF. In DNA form, the CDR3 reads TGTGCCAGCAGTTTCAGGCCGGCAGGAGTGAACACCGGGGAGCTGTTTTTT.

The CDR3: CASSLLTRGFNEQFF. CDR3 sequence (DNA): TGCGCCAGCAGCTTGTTGACTAGAGGCTTCAATGAGCAGTTCTTC. V is TRBV5-1 and J is TRBJ2-1; possible D gene TRBD2, 6 bases. Germline CDR1 reads SGHRS; CDR2 reads YFSETQ. V was clipped by 1 base and J by 6 bases, with 14 bases between them. This CDR3 comprises 15 residues.

This rearrangement joins TRBV7-9 to TRBJ2-7; 11 nucleotides agree with TRBD1. V lost 6 bases to trimming and J lost 3 bases; unmatched junction nucleotides: 4. In germline, CDR1 is SEHNR, CDR2 FQNEAQ (reference sequence). The CDR3 is made up of 14 amino acids. The CDR3 reads CASSTGTGGYEQYF. The CDR3 DNA reads as TGTGCCAGCAGTACCGGGACAGGGGGCTACGAGCAGTACTTC.

This clone was detected only once. The V gene is TRBV11-3, the J gene TRBJ2-1, with 10 bases lining up with TRBD1. CDR3 length: 14 residues. J was trimmed by 4 bases and V by 6 bases; bases with no gene match: 3. From germline, CDR1 is SGHNT and CDR2 YENEEA. CDR3 nucleotides: TGTGCCAGCAGTCGGACAGGGGGATACAATGAGCAGTTCTTC. Amino acids: CASSRTGGYNEQFF.

The V call is TRBV2, the J call TRBJ2-4; TRBD1 might be the D (6 bases). The length of the CDR3 is 16 residues. Germline CDR1 SNHLY, CDR2 FYNNEI. V was cut by 3 bases and J by 0 bases, with 12 bases left in between. CDR3: CASSEHQGGAKNIQYF. DNA for the CDR3: TGTGCCAGCAGTGAGCATCAAGGGGGAGCCAAAAACATTCAGTACTTC.

The chain combines TRBV5-6 with TRBJ1-2; the match to TRBD1 covers 9 bases. After removal of 4 bases from V and 10 bases from J, the junction contained 17 bases not matched to a gene. Germline CDR1 SGHDT, CDR2 YYEEEE. The CDR3 sequence is 16 residues long. CDR3 sequence reads: CASSLRDRVYRSDYTF. CDR3 coding DNA: TGTGCCAGCAGCCTCCGGGACAGGGTTTACCGTAGCGACTACACCTTC.

The J gene is TRBJ2-7, the V gene TRBV11-2, with 7 bases lining up with TRBD1. V was pared by 1 base and J by 3 bases, with 3 bases of the junction left unmatched. CDR3 length: 14 residues. Germline values: CDR1 SGHAT, CDR2 FQNNGV. The CDR3 nucleotides are TGTGCCAGCAGCTTAGTAGGGACAGTCTACGAGCAGTACTTC. As protein: CASSLVGTVYEQYF.

V gene TRBV14 combines with J gene TRBJ2-7, with 9 bases identical to TRBD1. The CDR3 contains 15 residues. The junction had 7 bases not matched to a gene; V was cut back by 4 bases and J by 3 bases. CDR1 and CDR2 from the germline V gene are SGHDN and FVKESK. As DNA, the CDR3 is TGTGCCAGCAGCCGCCCCGGGACAGGGCACTACGAGCAGTACTTC. Its translation: CASSRPGTGHYEQYF.

V gene TRBV5-1 combines with J gene TRBJ1-4; D gene uncertain. Germline V gives CDR1 SGHRS, CDR2 YFSETQ. Between the trimmed V and J ends, which lost 1 base and 8 bases, there was a span of 15 bases. The CDR3 is 15 residues long. The CDR3 here is CASSLSAGLQEKLFF. CDR3 DNA: TGCGCCAGCAGCTTGTCCGCAGGCCTCCAGGAAAAACTGTTTTTT. Together with reference TRBV5-1 and TRBJ1-4, the CDR3 gives the full variable domain: KAGVTQTPRYLIKTRGQQVTLSCSPISGHRSVSWYQQTPGQGLQFLFEYFSETQRNKGNFPGRFSGRQFSNSRSEMNVSTLELGDSALYLCASSLSAGLQEKLFFGSGTQLSVL.

This clone was detected only once. V and J are TRBV27 and TRBJ2-1; D gene unclear. Between the trimmed V and J ends, which lost 4 bases and 5 bases, there was a span of 9 bases. The CDR3 contains 13 residues. CDR1 and CDR2 (germline): MNHEY, SMNVEV (reference sequence). The CDR3 here is CASSSPWDNEQFF. CDR3 sequence (DNA): TGTGCCAGCAGTTCCCCCTGGGACAATGAGCAGTTCTTC.